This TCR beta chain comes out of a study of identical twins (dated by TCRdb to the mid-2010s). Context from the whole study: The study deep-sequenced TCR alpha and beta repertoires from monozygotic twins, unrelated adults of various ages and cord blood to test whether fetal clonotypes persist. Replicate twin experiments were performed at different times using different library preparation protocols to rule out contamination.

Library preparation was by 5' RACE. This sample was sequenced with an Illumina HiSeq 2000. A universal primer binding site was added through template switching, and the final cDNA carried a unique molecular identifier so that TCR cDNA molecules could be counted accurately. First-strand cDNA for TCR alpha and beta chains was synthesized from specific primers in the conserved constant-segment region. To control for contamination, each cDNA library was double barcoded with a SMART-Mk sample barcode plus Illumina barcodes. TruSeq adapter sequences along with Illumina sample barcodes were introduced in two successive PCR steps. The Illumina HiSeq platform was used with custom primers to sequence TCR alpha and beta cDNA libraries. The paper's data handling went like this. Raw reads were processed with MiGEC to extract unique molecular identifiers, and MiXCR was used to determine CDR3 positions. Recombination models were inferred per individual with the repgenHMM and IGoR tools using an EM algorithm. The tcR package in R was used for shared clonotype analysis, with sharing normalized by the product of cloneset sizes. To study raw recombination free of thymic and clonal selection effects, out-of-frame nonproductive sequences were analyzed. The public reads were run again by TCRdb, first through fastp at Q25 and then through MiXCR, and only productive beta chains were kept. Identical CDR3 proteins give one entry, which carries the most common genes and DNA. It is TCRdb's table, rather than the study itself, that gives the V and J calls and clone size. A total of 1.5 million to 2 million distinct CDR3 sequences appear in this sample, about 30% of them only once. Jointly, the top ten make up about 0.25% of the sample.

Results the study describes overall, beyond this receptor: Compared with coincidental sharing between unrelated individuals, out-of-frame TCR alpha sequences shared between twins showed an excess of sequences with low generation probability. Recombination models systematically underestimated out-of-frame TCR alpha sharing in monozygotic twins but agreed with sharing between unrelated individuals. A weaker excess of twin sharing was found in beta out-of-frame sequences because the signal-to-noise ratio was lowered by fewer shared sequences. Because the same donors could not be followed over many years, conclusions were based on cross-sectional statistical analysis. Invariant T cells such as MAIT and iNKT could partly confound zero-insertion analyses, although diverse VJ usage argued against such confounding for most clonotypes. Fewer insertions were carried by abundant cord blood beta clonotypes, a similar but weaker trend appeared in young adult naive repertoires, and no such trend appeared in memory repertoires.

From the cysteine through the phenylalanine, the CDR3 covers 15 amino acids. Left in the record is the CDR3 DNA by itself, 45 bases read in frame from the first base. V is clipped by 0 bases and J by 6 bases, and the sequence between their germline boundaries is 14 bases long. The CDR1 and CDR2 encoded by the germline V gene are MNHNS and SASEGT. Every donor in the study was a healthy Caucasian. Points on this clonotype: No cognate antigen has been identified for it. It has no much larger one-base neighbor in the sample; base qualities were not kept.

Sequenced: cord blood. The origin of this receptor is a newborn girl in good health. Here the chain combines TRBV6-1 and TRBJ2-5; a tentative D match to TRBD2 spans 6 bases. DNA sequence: TGTGCCAGCAGTGAAGCTAGGGGCGCGGGAAAGACCCAGTACTTC. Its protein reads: CASSEARGAGKTQYF.